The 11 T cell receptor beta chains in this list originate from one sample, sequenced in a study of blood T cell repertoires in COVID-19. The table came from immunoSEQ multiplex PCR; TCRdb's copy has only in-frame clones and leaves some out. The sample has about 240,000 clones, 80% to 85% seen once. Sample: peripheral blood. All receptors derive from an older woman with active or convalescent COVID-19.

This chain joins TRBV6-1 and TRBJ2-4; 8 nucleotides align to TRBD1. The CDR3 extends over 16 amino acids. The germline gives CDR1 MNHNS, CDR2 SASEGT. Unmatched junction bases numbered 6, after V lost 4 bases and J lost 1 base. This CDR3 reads CASSGRDRLAKNIQYF. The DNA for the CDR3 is TGTGCCAGCAGTGGCCGGGACAGGCTGGCCAAAAACATTCAGTACTTC.

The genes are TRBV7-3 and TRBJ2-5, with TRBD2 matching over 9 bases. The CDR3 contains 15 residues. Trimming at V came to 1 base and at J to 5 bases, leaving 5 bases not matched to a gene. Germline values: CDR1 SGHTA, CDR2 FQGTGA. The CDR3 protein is CASSLMAGGQETQYF. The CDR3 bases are TGTGCCAGCAGCTTAATGGCGGGGGGGCAGGAGACCCAGTACTTC.

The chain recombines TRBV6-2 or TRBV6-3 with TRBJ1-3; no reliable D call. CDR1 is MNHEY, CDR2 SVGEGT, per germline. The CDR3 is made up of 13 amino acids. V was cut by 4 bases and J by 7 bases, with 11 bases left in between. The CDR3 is CASSSHARNTIYF. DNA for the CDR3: TGTGCCAGCAGTTCCCACGCCCGGAACACCATATATTTT.

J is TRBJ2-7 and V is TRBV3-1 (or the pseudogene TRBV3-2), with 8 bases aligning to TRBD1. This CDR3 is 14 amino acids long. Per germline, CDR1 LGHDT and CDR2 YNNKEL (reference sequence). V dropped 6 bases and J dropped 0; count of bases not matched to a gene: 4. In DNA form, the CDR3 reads TGTGCCAGCAGACCGACAGGGGTCTCCTACGAGCAGTACTTC. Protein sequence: CASRPTGVSYEQYF.

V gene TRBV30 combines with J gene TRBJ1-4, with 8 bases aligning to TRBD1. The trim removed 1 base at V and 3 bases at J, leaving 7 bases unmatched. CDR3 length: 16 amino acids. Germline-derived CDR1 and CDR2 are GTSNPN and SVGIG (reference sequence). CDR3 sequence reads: CAWSDGRGRANEKLFF. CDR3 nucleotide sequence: TGTGCCTGGAGTGATGGCAGGGGGCGCGCTAATGAAAAACTGTTTTTT.

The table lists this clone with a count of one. As DNA, the CDR3 is TGTGCCAGCAGTGAATTGGGGGCAGGGACGCGAGCTGAAGCTTTCTTT. It specifies CASSELGAGTRAEAFF. The gene calls are TRBV2 and TRBJ1-1; possibly TRBD1 for D (6 bases). V lost 2 bases and J 6 bases, leaving 19 bases between the germline ends. The CDR3 loop spans 16 amino acids. CDR1 SNHLY and CDR2 FYNNEI come from the germline V gene.

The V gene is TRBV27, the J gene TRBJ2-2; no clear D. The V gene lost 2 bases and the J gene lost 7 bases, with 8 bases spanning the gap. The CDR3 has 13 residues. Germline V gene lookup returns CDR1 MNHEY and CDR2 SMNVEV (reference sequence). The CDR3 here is CASSLVGYGELFF. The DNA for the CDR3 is TGTGCCAGCAGTTTAGTCGGGTACGGGGAGCTGTTTTTT.

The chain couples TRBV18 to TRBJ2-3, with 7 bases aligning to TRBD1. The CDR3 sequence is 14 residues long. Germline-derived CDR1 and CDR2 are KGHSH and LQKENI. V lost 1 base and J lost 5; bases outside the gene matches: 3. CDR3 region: CASSPQGAGDTQYF. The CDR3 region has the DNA TGTGCCAGCTCACCACAGGGGGCTGGAGATACGCAGTATTTT.

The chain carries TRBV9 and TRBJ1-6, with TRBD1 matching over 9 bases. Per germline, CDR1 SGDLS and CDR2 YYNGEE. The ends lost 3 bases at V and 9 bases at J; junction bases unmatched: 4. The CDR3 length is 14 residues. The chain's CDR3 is CASSAQTGGSPLHF. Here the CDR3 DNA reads TGTGCCAGCAGCGCCCAGACAGGGGGTTCACCCCTCCACTTT.

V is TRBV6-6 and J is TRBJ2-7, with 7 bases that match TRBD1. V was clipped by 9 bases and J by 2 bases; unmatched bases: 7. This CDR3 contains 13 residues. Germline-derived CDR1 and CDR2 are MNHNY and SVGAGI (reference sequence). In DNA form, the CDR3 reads TGTGCCAGTTCCCGGGACAGCCCCTACGAGCAGTACTTC. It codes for CASSRDSPYEQYF.

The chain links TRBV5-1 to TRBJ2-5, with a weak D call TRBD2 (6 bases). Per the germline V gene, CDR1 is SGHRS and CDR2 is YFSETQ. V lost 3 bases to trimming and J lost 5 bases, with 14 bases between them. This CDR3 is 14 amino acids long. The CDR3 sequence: CASSSIGAGETQYF. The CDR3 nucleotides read TGCGCCAGCAGCTCGATAGGGGCGGGGGAGACCCAGTACTTC.